This entry lists 21 T cell receptor beta chains sequenced from one sample in a study of CD8 T cells in ankylosing spondylitis. Whole-study results and caveats: Seemingly characteristic of ankylosing spondylitis blood was a TCR beta motif consisting of about 8 highly homologous variants.

No antigen has been identified for these receptors. TCRdb reanalysed the 5' RACE reads using MiXCR and keeps one entry per CDR3 protein. The sample gives some 800,000 distinct CDR3 sequences, roughly 10% of which show up once; 0.51% is in the top ten. Material: blood, either unsorted or a sorted T cell fraction (not recorded which). The origin of the receptors is a male donor with ankylosing spondylitis.

The rearrangement uses TRBV7-8 and TRBJ2-1; D unclear. The CDR3 spans 14 residues. V gave up 5 bases and J gave up 5 bases, with 13 bases separating them. CDR1 and CDR2 (germline): SGHVS, FQNEAQ. The CDR3 coding sequence is TGTGCCAGCAGCCCCCTCGGCCGGGACAATGAGCAGTTCTTC. It encodes CASSPLGRDNEQFF.

At least ten counts were recorded for this clonotype. The chain has TRBV28 and TRBJ1-1; D remains ambiguous. The CDR3 length is 11 residues. V gave up 7 bases and J gave up 7 bases, with 10 bases separating them. CDR1 is MDHEN and CDR2 is SYDVKM in the germline V gene. CDR3 DNA sequence: TGTGCCAGCACGACACGGGGTGAAGCTTTCTTT. Amino acid sequence: CASTTRGEAFF.

This clonotype was observed at least ten times. This rearrangement joins TRBV20-1 to TRBJ2-5; weak D call: TRBD1 (6 bases). CDR3 length equals 13 residues. CDR1 is DFQATT and CDR2 is SNEGSKA in the germline V gene (reference sequence). The V and J ends lost 6 bases and 5 bases respectively, with 16 bases between them. In nucleotides, the CDR3 is TGCAGTGCAAGTCAGGGGTTCAGGGAGACCCAGTACTTC. Its translation is CSASQGFRETQYF.

The J gene is TRBJ2-2, the V gene TRBV6-5, with D perhaps matching TRBD1 (6 bases). V gave up 2 bases and J gave up 2 bases, with 12 bases separating them. This CDR3 has 16 residues. CDR1 and CDR2 (germline): MNHEY, SVGAGI. CDR3 in amino acids: CASSYRPGVNTGELFF. The DNA of the CDR3 is TGTGCCAGCAGTTACCGTCCAGGGGTAAACACCGGGGAGCTGTTTTTT.

This clonotype was observed many times. The chain employs TRBV29-1 and TRBJ2-7; D remains unclear. CDR3 length: 14 amino acids. Germline lookup yields CDR1 SQVTM and CDR2 ANQGSEA. Trimming took off 7 bases at V and 0 bases at J, with 16 bases between the two ends. The CDR3 is CSASLVVNSYEQYF. The CDR3 DNA reads TGCAGCGCCTCTTTAGTTGTCAACTCCTACGAGCAGTACTTC.

V gene TRBV6-6 combines with J gene TRBJ2-5; TRBD2 might be the D (6 bases). V was cut by 5 bases and J by 5 bases, with 12 bases left in between. The CDR3 runs 13 residues. Germline CDR1 reads MNHNY; CDR2 reads SVGAGI (reference sequence). CDR3 in amino acids: CASSPEAGETQYF. CDR3 in DNA: TGTGCCAGCAGTCCGGAGGCGGGGGAGACCCAGTACTTC.

This clonotype was counted ten times or more. The chain uses TRBV20-1 and TRBJ1-6; D not certain. V shed 4 bases and J shed 4 bases, with 8 bases lying between them. Germline values: CDR1 DFQATT, CDR2 SNEGSKA (reference sequence). This CDR3 is 13 amino acids long. The CDR3 loop is CSATADYNSPLHF. CDR3 nucleotide sequence: TGCAGTGCTACCGCGGATTATAATTCACCCCTCCACTTT.

This clonotype was found a few times. CDR3: CSARGSYPGPSYEQYF. Here the CDR3 DNA reads TGCAGTGCTAGAGGATCGTACCCAGGACCGTCCTACGAGCAGTACTTC. V usage is TRBV20-1 and J usage is TRBJ2-7; D gene unclear. There are 16 residues in the CDR3. Trimming stripped 1 base from V and 1 base from J, with 17 bases between. The germline CDR1 and CDR2 sequences are DFQATT and SNEGSKA (reference sequence).

This clonotype was recorded many times. J is TRBJ1-1 and V is TRBV20-1; 8 nucleotides match TRBD1. The CDR3 length is 12 residues. Germline trimming cut 5 bases from V and 4 bases from J; bases unmatched to any gene: 3. The germline V gene has CDR1 DFQATT and CDR2 SNEGSKA (reference sequence). In nucleotides, the CDR3 is TGCAGTGCTTATACAGGGGGCACTGAAGCTTTCTTT. The encoded protein is CSAYTGGTEAFF.

In DNA form, the CDR3 reads TGTGCCAGCAGCTTACAACCGGGACAGGTGGGGACTGAAGCTTTCTTT. Residues: CASSLQPGQVGTEAFF. This chain joins TRBV7-2 and TRBJ1-1, with 8 nucleotides matching TRBD1. Germline V lookup: CDR1 SGHTA, CDR2 FQGNSA. The CDR3 extends over 16 amino acids. The V segment lost 2 bases and the J segment 5 bases; nucleotides outside the gene matches: 10.

The chain has TRBV12-3 or TRBV12-4 and TRBJ2-5, with D tentatively TRBD2 (5 bases). The V gene lost 5 bases and the J gene lost 9 bases, with 16 bases spanning the gap. The CDR3 runs to 13 residues. The CDR3 sequence is CASSEGPQAAQYF. The CDR3 region has the DNA TGTGCCAGCAGTGAGGGCCCGCAAGCGGCCCAGTACTTC.

The chain recombines TRBV7-6 with TRBJ2-3; D remains ambiguous. The CDR3 runs to 13 residues. Per the germline V gene, CDR1 is SGHVS and CDR2 is FNYEAQ. V was trimmed by 2 bases and J by 9 bases, leaving 12 bases between them. The DNA of the CDR3 is TGTGCCAGCAGCTTACCCCAATCGGCCACGCAGTATTTT. Translated, it gives CASSLPQSATQYF.

This clonotype occurred a few times. The chain carries TRBV4-2 and TRBJ2-5, with D unresolved. CDR3 length equals 14 residues. Germline loops: CDR1 LGHNA, CDR2 YNFKEQ. Trimming took 0 bases from V and 1 from J, leaving 6 bases between them. Here the CDR3 reads CASSQEGSQETQYF. The CDR3 DNA is TGTGCCAGCAGCCAAGAAGGTAGCCAAGAGACCCAGTACTTC.

There are a few counts of this clonotype. The chain is built from TRBV10-2 and TRBJ2-7, with D perhaps matching TRBD1 (5 bases). The germline V gene has CDR1 WSHSY and CDR2 SAAADI. The V and J ends lost 6 bases and 6 bases respectively, with 21 bases between them. The CDR3 runs to 15 residues. The CDR3, as DNA: TGCGCCAGCAGCTCCCAGGGCACCGTAGTTAGCGAGCAGTACTTC. This sequence encodes CASSSQGTVVSEQYF.

This clonotype was seen a handful of times. The chain links TRBV5-1 to TRBJ2-2; a weak D match, TRBD1 (6 bases). Trimming removed 4 bases from V and 7 bases from J, with 14 bases in between. This CDR3 is 14 amino acids long. Germline V gives CDR1 SGHRS, CDR2 YFSETQ. DNA of the CDR3: TGCGCCAGCAGCCTACAGGGTGTGGACGGGGAGCTGTTTTTT. Amino acids: CASSLQGVDGELFF.

This clonotype was picked up a small number of times. This chain uses TRBV5-1 with TRBJ2-7, with D tentatively TRBD2 (7 bases). The germline V gene has CDR1 SGHRS and CDR2 YFSETQ. The V end was cut by 1 base, the J end by 2 bases, with 19 bases between. The CDR3 covers 17 residues. The CDR3 DNA reads TGCGCCAGCAGCTTGCAACCGTCAGCGGGGACAACCTACGAGCAGTACTTC. It encodes CASSLQPSAGTTYEQYF.

The chain recombines TRBV21-1 with TRBJ2-1; TRBD2 is the table's D call, not checked against the DNA. TRBV21-1 corresponds to a pseudogene. The CDR3 contains 16 residues. The CDR3 here is CASSKGVGDGPNEQFF. The CDR3 region has the DNA TGTGCCAGCAGCAAGGGGGTGGGCGACGGACCCAATGAGCAGTTCTTC.

This clonotype occurred a few times. The rearrangement links TRBV20-1 to TRBJ1-4; TRBD1 might be the D (5 bases). Trimming shortened V by 5 bases and J by 8 bases, and 18 bases separated the two germline ends. There are 14 residues in the CDR3. Looked up from germline, CDR1 is DFQATT and CDR2 is SNEGSKA (reference sequence). The CDR3 DNA is TGCAGTGCTGAGCGGGGGATCTTGGGCGAAAAACTGTTTTTT. It specifies CSAERGILGEKLFF.

The count of this clonotype is one. V is TRBV11-3 and J is TRBJ2-1, with 7 nucleotides matching TRBD2. CDR3 length equals 16 residues. The germline gives CDR1 SGHNT, CDR2 YENEEA. Losses at the gene ends were 0 bases for V and 4 bases for J; bases not matched to a gene: 6. CDR3 sequence (DNA): TGTGCCAGCAGCTTAGAGGGGACTACGCCTTACAATGAGCAGTTCTTC. It translates to CASSLEGTTPYNEQFF.

This clonotype was detected only a few times. The gene calls are TRBV15 and TRBJ2-7; 10 bases are shared with TRBD1. V shed 3 bases and J 6 bases; nucleotides not matched to a gene: 11. Germline V lookup: CDR1 LNHNV, CDR2 YYDKDF (reference sequence). CDR3 length equals 16 residues. The CDR3 coding sequence is TGTGCCACCAGCAGCAACCTCCGGGACAGGGGACGCGAGCAGTACTTC. Translating gives CATSSNLRDRGREQYF.

V is TRBV7-9 and J is TRBJ1-6, with a possible D match to TRBD1 (6 bases). V was pared by 5 bases and J by 8 bases, with 16 bases between. CDR1 is SEHNR and CDR2 is FQNEAQ in the germline V gene (reference sequence). The CDR3 loop spans 15 amino acids. CDR3 sequence reads: CASSDAGTHDSPLHF. The CDR3 nucleotides read TGTGCCAGCAGCGACGCCGGGACACACGATTCACCCCTCCACTTT.